A selection of T cell receptor beta chains follows, all from one sample in a study of T cell responses to AZD1222 COVID-19 vaccine. Clones were read by immunoSEQ multiplex PCR, and TCRdb kept only the in-frame ones, dropping some. This sample has about 120,000 clones, with more than 75% found just once. This specimen consisted of peripheral blood, obtained on day 0 of AZD1222 vaccination. Every receptor here comes from an adult in good health. Each CDR3 is given with its conserved first and last residue. The D gene is left open where the match is weak. The size field is filled for only some rows; it gives once, few, many or a size class.

d_gene	j_gene	v_gene	abundance	CDR3aa	CDR3nt
NA	TRBJ2-7	TRBV6-1	NA	CASSESRAREQYF	TGTGCCAGCAGTGAATCCAGGGCGAGGGAGCAGTACTTC
NA	TRBJ1-6	TRBV7-6	NA	CASSLEGGVSPLHF	TGTGCCAGCAGCTTAGAAGGGGGAGTTTCACCCCTCCACTTT
NA	TRBJ1-4	TRBV5-4	once	CASTLRGSDEKLFF	TGTGCCAGCACCTTGCGTGGGTCCGATGAAAAACTGTTTTTT
NA	TRBJ1-3	TRBV10-3	NA	CAIKPLGDGTPLGNTIYF	TGTGCCATAAAACCGTTGGGGGACGGAACCCCCCTTGGAAACACCATATATTTT
NA	TRBJ2-2	TRBV6-5	once	CASSSSLTGELFF	TGTGCCAGTTCTTCCAGTTTAACCGGGGAGCTGTTTTTT
NA	TRBJ1-3	TRBV4-1	NA	CASSQPTYLAIGNTIYF	TGCGCCAGCAGCCAACCGACCTACCTTGCCATTGGAAACACCATATATTTT
NA	TRBJ1-1	TRBV21-1	once	CASSKDTGTAEVNTEAFF	TGTGCCAGCAGCAAAGATACCGGGACAGCGGAAGTCAACACTGAAGCTTTCTTT
NA	TRBJ2-6	TRBV3-1/TRBV3-2	NA	CASSPPESGANVLTF	TGTGCCAGCAGCCCCCCCGAATCTGGGGCCAACGTCCTGACTTTC
NA	TRBJ1-6	TRBV6-5	NA	CASSSQVYNSPLHF	TGTGCCAGCAGCTCCCAGGTGTATAATTCACCCCTCCACTTT
NA	TRBJ1-2	TRBV2	NA	CASSSARGNGYTF	TGTGCCAGCAGTTCTGCACGAGGCAATGGCTACACCTTC
NA	TRBJ2-1	TRBV4-1	once	CASTHPGLSDEQFF	TGCGCCAGCACCCACCCCGGACTTTCGGATGAGCAGTTCTTC
NA	TRBJ2-5	TRBV5-5	once	CASSWRGTEETQYF	TGTGCCAGCAGCTGGAGAGGGACGGAAGAGACCCAGTACTTC
TRBD2	TRBJ2-7	TRBV4-1	NA	CASSQGTSGGWEQYF	TGCGCCAGCAGCCAAGGGACTAGCGGGGGTTGGGAGCAGTACTTC
TRBD2	TRBJ2-5	TRBV5-6	NA	CASSPRTSGGRETQYF	TGTGCCAGCAGCCCAAGGACTAGCGGGGGGAGAGAGACCCAGTACTTC
TRBD2	TRBJ2-2	TRBV27	NA	CASSLTGGTGELFF	TGTGCCAGCAGTTTGACGGGGGGCACCGGGGAGCTGTTTTTT
TRBD1	TRBJ2-7	TRBV2	NA	CASRQGVGYEQYF	TGTGCCAGCAGACAGGGGGTGGGCTACGAGCAGTACTTC
TRBD1	TRBJ1-2	TRBV18	NA	CASSPGQGYGYTF	TGTGCCAGCTCACCTGGACAGGGCTATGGCTACACCTTC